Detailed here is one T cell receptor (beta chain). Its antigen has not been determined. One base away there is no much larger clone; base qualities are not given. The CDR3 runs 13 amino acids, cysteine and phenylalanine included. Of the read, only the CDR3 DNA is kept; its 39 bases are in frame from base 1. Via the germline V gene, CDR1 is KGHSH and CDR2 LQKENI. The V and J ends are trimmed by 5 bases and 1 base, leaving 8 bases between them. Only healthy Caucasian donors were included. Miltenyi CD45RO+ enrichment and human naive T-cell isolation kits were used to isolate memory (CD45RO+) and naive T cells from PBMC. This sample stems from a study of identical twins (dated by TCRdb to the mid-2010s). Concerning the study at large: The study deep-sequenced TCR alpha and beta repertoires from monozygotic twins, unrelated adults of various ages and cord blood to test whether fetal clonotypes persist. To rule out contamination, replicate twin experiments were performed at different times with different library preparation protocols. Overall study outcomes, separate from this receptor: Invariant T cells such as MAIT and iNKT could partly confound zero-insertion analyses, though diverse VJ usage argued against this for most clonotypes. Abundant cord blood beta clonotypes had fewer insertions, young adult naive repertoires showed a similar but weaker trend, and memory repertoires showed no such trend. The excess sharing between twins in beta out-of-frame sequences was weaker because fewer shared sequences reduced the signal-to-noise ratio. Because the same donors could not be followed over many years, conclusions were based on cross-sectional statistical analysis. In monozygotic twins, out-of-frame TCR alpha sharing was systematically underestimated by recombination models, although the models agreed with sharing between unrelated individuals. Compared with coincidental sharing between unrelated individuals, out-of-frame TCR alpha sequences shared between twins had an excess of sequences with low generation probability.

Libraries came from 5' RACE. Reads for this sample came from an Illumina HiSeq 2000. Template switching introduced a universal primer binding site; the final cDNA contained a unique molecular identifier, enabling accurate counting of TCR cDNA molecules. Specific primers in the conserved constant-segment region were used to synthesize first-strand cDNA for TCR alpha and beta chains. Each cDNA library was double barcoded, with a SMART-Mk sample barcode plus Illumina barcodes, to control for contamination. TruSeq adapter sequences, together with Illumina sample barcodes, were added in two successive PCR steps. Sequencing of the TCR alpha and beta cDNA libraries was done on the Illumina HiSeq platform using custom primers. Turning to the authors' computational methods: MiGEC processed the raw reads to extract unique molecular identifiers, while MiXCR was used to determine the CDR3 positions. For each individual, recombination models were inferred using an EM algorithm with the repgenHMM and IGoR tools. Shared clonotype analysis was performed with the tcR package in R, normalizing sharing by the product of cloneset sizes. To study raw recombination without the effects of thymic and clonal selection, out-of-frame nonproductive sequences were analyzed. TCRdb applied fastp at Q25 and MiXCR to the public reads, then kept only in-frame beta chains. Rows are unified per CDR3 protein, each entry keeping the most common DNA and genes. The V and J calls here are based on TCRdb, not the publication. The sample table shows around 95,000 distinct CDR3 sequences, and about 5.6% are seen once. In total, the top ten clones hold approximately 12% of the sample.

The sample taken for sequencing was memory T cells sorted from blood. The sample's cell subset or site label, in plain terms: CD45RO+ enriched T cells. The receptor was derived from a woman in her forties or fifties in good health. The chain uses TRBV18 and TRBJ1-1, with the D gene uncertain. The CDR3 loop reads CASSGNRNTEAFF. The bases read TGTGCCAGCTCAGGTAACAGGAACACTGAAGCTTTCTTT.